Each of the 10 T cell receptor beta chains below was sequenced from the same sample in a study of Ad26.COV2.S vaccination and SARS-CoV-2 variants (dated by TCRdb to the early 2020s). Libraries were prepared through the immunoSEQ multiplex PCR assay. This is the immuneACCESS table as TCRdb keeps it, with only in-frame sequences that have V and J called. A part of the clones is gone; compared with another copy, unresolved V genes explain less than half, and the rest is unexplained. This sample gives about 350,000 clones in total; about 88% of them show up just once. In total, the top ten clones hold around 3% of the sample. In the paper's terms, the treatment or condition label means: roughly 18 received Ad26.COV2.S at low or high dose, single or two shots; five or six received placebo; per-sample allocation not given. For vaccine and placebo recipients, repertoires were sequenced using samples collected on day 63 after the first injection.

This material consisted of peripheral blood, taken in a trial of Ad26.COV2.S vaccine versus placebo. Source of these receptors: a person between 18 and 60 years old who received the Ad26.COV2.S COVID-19 vaccine or a placebo.

CDR3 coding DNA: TGTGCCAGCAGCAAAGGCGGTACAATGGCAAATCAGCCCCAGCATTTT. Amino acid sequence: CASSKGGTMANQPQHF. The chain links TRBV21-1 to TRBJ1-5. TRBV21-1 counts as a pseudogene. The CDR3 extends over 16 amino acids.

The V call is TRBV7-9, the J call TRBJ1-4; 7 bases are shared with TRBD1. Germline CDR1 and CDR2: SEHNR and FQNEAQ (reference sequence). With 1 base clipped from V and 5 bases from J, the junction kept 1 base outside the gene matches. The CDR3 extends over 14 amino acids. CDR3 in DNA: TGTGCCAGCAGCTTAGTGGGACAGAATGAAAAACTGTTTTTT. This encodes CASSLVGQNEKLFF.

The rearrangement uses TRBV2 and TRBJ2-1, with a possible D match to TRBD2 (6 bases). CDR3 length equals 15 residues. Per the germline V gene, CDR1 is SNHLY and CDR2 is FYNNEI. Between the trimmed V and J ends, which lost 1 base and 4 bases, there was a span of 11 bases. The CDR3 reads CASSEEASAYNEQFF. CDR3 DNA sequence: TGTGCCAGCAGTGAAGAGGCTAGCGCGTACAATGAGCAGTTCTTC.

This chain links TRBV11-2 with TRBJ1-1; a possible D gene is TRBD1 (5 bases). V lost 2 bases and J lost 4, with 11 bases in between. The CDR3 covers 14 residues. The V gene's germline CDR1 is SGHAT and CDR2 FQNNGV. DNA for the CDR3: TGTGCCAGCAGCTTACAATCGGGGGGCACTGAAGCTTTCTTT. Protein sequence: CASSLQSGGTEAFF.

V and J are TRBV5-1 and TRBJ2-1; 7 bases fit TRBD2. The V and J ends lost 4 bases and 2 bases, in that order; junction bases with no gene match: 3. Per the germline V gene, CDR1 is SGHRS and CDR2 is YFSETQ. The CDR3 totals 14 residues. Written as DNA, the CDR3 is TGCGCCAGCAGCCCGGGACTACCCTACAATGAGCAGTTCTTC. Its protein is CASSPGLPYNEQFF.

The CDR3 loop is CASRQGTYEQYF. The CDR3 coding sequence is TGTGCCAGCAGGCAGGGGACCTACGAGCAGTACTTC. The J gene is TRBJ2-7, the V gene TRBV7-9; possible D gene TRBD1, 6 bases. V lost 6 bases, J lost 2 bases, and 8 bases lay in between. Germline lookup yields CDR1 SEHNR and CDR2 FQNEAQ (reference sequence). The CDR3 length is 12 residues.

The chain combines TRBV19 with TRBJ2-7, with D tentatively TRBD2 (6 bases). The CDR3 runs to 16 residues. V lost 1 base and J 3 bases, leaving 16 bases between the germline ends. Germline loops: CDR1 LNHDA, CDR2 SQIVND (reference sequence). The CDR3 sequence is CASSIAHGRGLYEQYF. The CDR3 region has the DNA TGTGCCAGTAGTATAGCCCATGGGCGGGGACTCTACGAGCAGTACTTC.

The chain joins TRBV19 to TRBJ2-1; the D gene is possibly TRBD2 (5 bases). CDR1 LNHDA and CDR2 SQIVND come from the germline V gene (reference sequence). The length of the CDR3 is 14 residues. V lost 7 bases to trimming and J lost 8 bases, with 18 bases between them. CDR3 sequence: CASTNLGERHEQFF. CDR3 sequence (DNA): TGTGCCAGTACAAACCTGGGAGAACGCCATGAGCAGTTCTTC.

This clone was recorded once. V gene TRBV11-2 combines with J gene TRBJ2-7, with a weak D call TRBD2 (5 bases). Trimming removed 4 bases at V and 3 bases at J, with 16 bases between. The length of the CDR3 is 15 residues. Germline values: CDR1 SGHAT, CDR2 FQNNGV. This CDR3 reads CASSSLDGGGYEQYF. CDR3 nucleotides: TGTGCCAGCAGCTCATTGGACGGTGGAGGCTACGAGCAGTACTTC. The variable domain in full, completed from reference TRBV11-2 and TRBJ2-7, reads EAGVAQSPRYKIIEKRQSVAFWCNPISGHATLYWYQQILGQGPKLLIQFQNNGVVDDSQLPKDRFSAERLKGVDSTLKIQPAKLEDSAVYLCASSSLDGGGYEQYFGPGTRLTVT.

This chain joins TRBV2 and TRBJ1-2; D gene uncertain. In germline, CDR1 is SNHLY, CDR2 FYNNEI. Trimming took 2 bases from V and 4 from J, leaving 14 bases between them. This CDR3 contains 15 residues. In DNA form, the CDR3 reads TGTGCCAGCAGTGAAAGTTCGGGATCTTCCTATGGCTACACCTTC. Protein: CASSESSGSSYGYTF.